The 11 T cell receptor beta chains below were found in one sample sequenced in a study of prognosis after radiotherapy for stage I lung cancer. Starting from genomic DNA, TCR beta CDR3 was amplified through two-round multiplex PCR. First-round PCR used primers specific to each TRBV and TRBJ gene. In TCRdb, the multiplex PCR reads were re-called with MiXCR into one record per CDR3 protein. The table lists approximately 20,000 distinct CDR3 sequences, approximately 26% of them singletons, with approximately 22% in the top ten. Sequenced material: PBMCs, taken before or after stereotactic body radiation therapy (not recorded which). These receptors were collected from a donor aged 50 or older with non-small cell lung cancer.

This clonotype was picked up many times. CDR3 bases: TGTGCCAGCAGTTTATGGACAGGGCGGGCAGATACGCAGTATTTT. Translated: CASSLWTGRADTQYF. V gene TRBV12-3 or TRBV12-4 combines with J gene TRBJ2-3, with TRBD1 identical over 8 bases. The CDR3 spans 15 residues. J lost 4 bases, V lost 2 bases, and 5 bases had no gene match.

Ten or more counts support this clonotype. V usage is TRBV7-9 and J usage is TRBJ1-1; 8 bases fit TRBD1. The CDR3 consists of 15 residues. After removal of 3 bases from V and 3 bases from J, the junction contained 6 bases not matched to a gene. Germline loops: CDR1 SEHNR, CDR2 FQNEAQ (reference sequence). The CDR3 protein is CASSFVEQGDTEAFF. CDR3 nucleotides: TGTGCCAGCAGCTTCGTCGAACAGGGGGACACTGAAGCTTTCTTT.

This clonotype was found many times. This chain connects TRBV19 to TRBJ1-1; D uncertain. Germline values: CDR1 LNHDA, CDR2 SQIVND (reference sequence). V lost 0 bases, J lost 3 bases, and 8 bases lay in between. The CDR3 loop spans 14 amino acids. The CDR3 protein is CASSIDQEHTEAFF. In DNA, the CDR3 is TGTGCCAGTAGTATAGATCAGGAGCACACTGAAGCTTTCTTT.

Sample share makes this clonotype medium-sized (0.01 to 0.1%). The rearrangement links TRBV20-1 to TRBJ2-1, with 13 nucleotides matching TRBD2. Germline V gives CDR1 DFQATT, CDR2 SNEGSKA (reference sequence). With V trimmed by 6 bases and J by 9 bases, 8 bases remained unmatched. This CDR3 contains 14 residues. The CDR3 protein is CSADRTSGSVEQFF. The DNA of the CDR3 is TGCAGTGCGGATAGGACTAGCGGGAGTGTTGAGCAGTTCTTC.

Concerning this clonotype itself: This likely stems from a read error, as it lies one base from a far larger clone. The rearrangement uses TRBV10-3 and TRBJ1-6; unclear D gene. Trimming left V 10 bases short and J 7 bases short, with 20 bases between. This CDR3 is 15 amino acids long. Per germline, CDR1 ENHRY and CDR2 SYGVKD. The CDR3 bases are TGTGCCAGAAGTCACCCACCGGACGGGAATTCACCCCTCCACTTT. Residues: CARSHPPDGNSPLHF.

This clonotype was counted ten times or more. The rearrangement joins TRBV9 to TRBJ2-3, with a possible D match to TRBD2 (6 bases). V lost 2 bases and J 4 bases, leaving 23 bases between the germline ends. CDR1 and CDR2 from the germline V gene are SGDLS and YYNGEE. The CDR3 extends over 18 amino acids. The CDR3 DNA reads TGTGCCAGCAGCGTTCCTCGGGCCAGTTTGGAGGGATCAGATACGCAGTATTTT. Protein product: CASSVPRASLEGSDTQYF.

This clonotype was detected a few times. The gene calls are TRBV29-1 and TRBJ1-1, with D perhaps matching TRBD1 (5 bases). V lost 7 bases to trimming and J lost 10 bases, with 22 bases between them. The CDR3 has 13 amino acids. Germline CDR1 and CDR2: SQVTM and ANQGSEA. The CDR3 spells CSGGGDLRNRAFF. CDR3 DNA: TGCAGCGGCGGGGGGGACTTGCGTAACAGAGCTTTCTTT.

This clonotype showed up many times. The gene calls are TRBV20-1 and TRBJ1-4, with D perhaps TRBD1 (5 bases). The CDR3 is made up of 14 amino acids. Germline CDR1 and CDR2: DFQATT and SNEGSKA (reference sequence). Trimming shortened V by 0 bases and J by 10 bases, and 15 bases separated the two germline ends. The CDR3 loop reads CSARDGRDFGKLFF. In nucleotides, the CDR3 is TGCAGTGCTAGAGATGGGCGGGACTTCGGAAAACTGTTTTTT.

This clonotype was counted ten times or more. This CDR3 reads CASSLDDRPETQYF. In nucleotides, the CDR3 is TGTGCCAGCAGCTTAGATGACAGGCCGGAGACCCAGTACTTC. The chain is built from TRBV7-2 and TRBJ2-5, with D perhaps TRBD1 (6 bases). CDR1 is SGHTA, CDR2 FQGNSA, per germline. Trimming cost V 1 base and J 5 bases, with 11 bases left between them. The CDR3 has 14 amino acids.

This clonotype was observed at least ten times. J is TRBJ1-5 and V is TRBV2; D is uncertain. Germline V CDR1 and CDR2: SNHLY, FYNNEI. Trimming removed 6 bases from V and 7 bases from J, with 7 bases in between. The CDR3 totals 11 residues. The CDR3 here is CASRGNQPQHF. DNA of the CDR3: TGTGCCAGCAGGGGGAACCAGCCCCAGCATTTT. Drawing the rest from reference TRBV2 and TRBJ1-5, the complete variable domain is EPEVTQTPSHQVTQMGQEVILRCVPISNHLYFYWYRQILGQKVEFLVSFYNNEISEKSEIFDDQFSVERPDGSNFTLKIRSTKLEDSAMYFCASRGNQPQHFGDGTRLSIL.

In its sample, this clonotype was seen many times. The chain uses TRBV30 and TRBJ1-3; 7 bases are shared with TRBD1. J lost 4 bases, V lost 5 bases, and 5 bases had no gene match. CDR1 GTSNPN and CDR2 SVGIG come from the germline V gene (reference sequence). The CDR3 has 13 residues. In nucleotides, the CDR3 is TGTGCCTGGGATACAGGGGAAGGAAACACCATATATTTT. Its translation is CAWDTGEGNTIYF. The complete variable domain, with remaining parts taken from reference TRBV30 and TRBJ1-3, reads SQTIHQWPATLVQPVGSPLSLECTVEGTSNPNLYWYRQAAGRGLQLLFYSVGIGQISSEVPQNLSASRPQDRQFILSSKKLLLSDSGFYLCAWDTGEGNTIYFGEGSWLTVV.